The 30 T cell receptor beta chains reported below all come from one sample, sequenced in a study of T cell repertoires in cytomegalovirus infection. TCRdb analysed the reads with MiXCR anew, one entry per CDR3 protein. Altogether 900,000 to 950,000 distinct CDR3 sequences are present, 31% being singletons, with the ten largest covering more than 12%. These TCRs are of unknown antigen specificity. The material was cultured CD8+ T cells from PBMCs, obtained from culture after CMV antigen stimulation. All receptors derive from a human donor in good health (CMV status not recorded). Some clones in this sample may be carry-over from other donors' samples.

The J gene is TRBJ2-3, the V gene TRBV12-3 or TRBV12-4; D is ambiguous. V was shortened by 2 bases and J by 1 base, with 10 bases between the two germline ends. This CDR3 has 15 amino acids. In nucleotides, the CDR3 is TGTGCCAGCAGTTTAAAAGTCTCAGGCACAGATACGCAGTATTTT. Its translation: CASSLKVSGTDTQYF.

This clonotype was counted a single time. The V call is TRBV3-1, the J call TRBJ2-7; D is ambiguous. Germline CDR1 LGHDT, CDR2 YNNKEL (reference sequence). This CDR3 is 13 amino acids long. V lost 2 bases and J lost 3, with 8 bases in between. The CDR3 sequence is CASSQTVDYEQYF. The CDR3 DNA reads TGTGCCAGCAGCCAAACTGTCGACTACGAGCAGTACTTC.

The CDR3: CASNYGEGALSAQHF. DNA for the CDR3: TGTGCCAGCAACTACGGGGAGGGCGCCCTATCGGCCCAGCATTTT. The J gene is TRBJ1-5, the V gene TRBV6-6; D unclear. The V gene's germline CDR1 is MNHNY and CDR2 SVGAGI (reference sequence). The CDR3 length is 15 residues. Trimming took off 7 bases at V and 11 bases at J, with 24 bases between the two ends.

This chain uses TRBV27 with TRBJ1-5; TRBD1 matches 7 bases. Germline V lookup: CDR1 MNHEY, CDR2 SMNVEV (reference sequence). The CDR3 length is 15 residues. Trimming at V came to 7 bases and at J to 2 bases, leaving 8 bases not matched to a gene. The CDR3 DNA sequence: TGTGCCAGCAACGACAGGGCTCCAGGCAATCAGCCCCAGCATTTT. It specifies CASNDRAPGNQPQHF.

The chain carries TRBV24-1 and TRBJ2-1; D is possibly TRBD1 or TRBD2 (5 bases each). The CDR3 has 13 amino acids. Trimming removed 0 bases at V and 9 bases at J, with 8 bases between. CDR1 KGHDR and CDR2 SFDVKD come from the germline V gene. As DNA, the CDR3 is TGTGCCACCAGTGATTTGGAGGGGAGTGAGCAGTTCTTC. Its translation: CATSDLEGSEQFF.

V is TRBV12-3 or TRBV12-4 and J is TRBJ2-1; 8 bases match TRBD1. The CDR3 contains 16 residues. The V segment lost 3 bases and the J segment 4 bases; nucleotides outside the gene matches: 8. CDR3 loop: CASSFPAGTGYNEQFF. CDR3 in DNA: TGTGCCAGCAGTTTCCCTGCCGGGACAGGTTACAATGAGCAGTTCTTC.

The sample holds a few counts of this clonotype. The V gene is TRBV28, the J gene TRBJ2-1; the match to TRBD1 covers 8 bases. The length of the CDR3 is 15 residues. CDR1 MDHEN and CDR2 SYDVKM come from the germline V gene. The V gene end was trimmed by 7 bases and the J gene end by 4 bases; junction bases not matched to a gene: 9. DNA for the CDR3: TGTGCCAGCATACCCGGGACAGGTCCTTACAATGAGCAGTTCTTC. Residues: CASIPGTGPYNEQFF.

The V call is TRBV27, the J call TRBJ2-1; D is unresolved. CDR3 size: 13 residues. The germline V gene encodes CDR1 MNHEY and CDR2 SMNVEV (reference sequence). V lost 2 bases and J lost 5, with 7 bases in between. CDR3 residues: CASSLEKDNEQFF. Written as DNA, the CDR3 is TGTGCCAGCAGTTTAGAAAAGGACAATGAGCAGTTCTTC.

V usage is TRBV12-3 or TRBV12-4 and J usage is TRBJ2-5; TRBD2 agrees at 8 bases. V lost 7 bases and J lost 3; bases outside the gene matches: 7. The CDR3 is 14 amino acids. In DNA form, the CDR3 reads TGTGCCAGCACCGATCCGGGACTAGAAGAGACCCAGTACTTC. Residues: CASTDPGLEETQYF.

This chain joins TRBV11-2 and TRBJ2-5, with D perhaps assigned TRBD1 or TRBD2 (6 bases each). The CDR3 length is 15 residues. Germline V lookup: CDR1 SGHAT, CDR2 FQNNGV. Trimming took 7 bases from V and 5 from J, leaving 20 bases between them. The CDR3 coding sequence is TGTGCCAGCAAGCAGTGGGGGGCGCGCCAGGAGACCCAGTACTTC. Protein: CASKQWGARQETQYF.

This clonotype was recorded many times. The CDR3 protein is CASSFYSGGSYEQYF. The CDR3 bases are TGTGCCAGCAGCTTTTATTCCGGGGGGTCCTACGAGCAGTACTTC. This chain links TRBV7-2 with TRBJ2-7; 7 nucleotides line up with TRBD2. This CDR3 is built from 15 residues. Germline V gene data show CDR1 as SGHTA and CDR2 as FQGNSA. V trimming: 3 bases; J trimming: 1 base; junction bases outside the gene matches: 6.

The V and J genes are TRBV15 and TRBJ1-4; 8 bases line up with TRBD1. CDR1 is LNHNV, CDR2 YYDKDF, per germline (reference sequence). The CDR3 spans 14 residues. J lost 5 bases, V lost 1 base, and 0 bases had no gene match. CDR3 in DNA: TGTGCCACCAGCAGAGGACAGGGGAATGAAAAACTGTTTTTT. Translated, it gives CATSRGQGNEKLFF.

This clonotype has only a few counts. J is TRBJ2-3 and V is TRBV7-3, with TRBD2 as a possible D gene (6 bases). The CDR3 extends over 17 amino acids. The germline V and J ends were trimmed by 5 bases and 4 bases, with 22 bases remaining between them. The germline V gene encodes CDR1 SGHTA and CDR2 FQGTGA. In DNA, the CDR3 is TGTGCCAGCAGCCAAGCCGGGGCTAGCGACCCGTCAGATACGCAGTATTTT. Translation gives CASSQAGASDPSDTQYF. Combining the CDR3 with reference TRBV7-3 and TRBJ2-3 gives the whole variable domain GAGVSQTPSNKVTEKGKYVELRCDPISGHTALYWYRQSLGQGPEFLIYFQGTGAADDSGLPNDRFFAVRPEGSVSTLKIQRTERGDSAVYLCASSQAGASDPSDTQYFGPGTRLTVL.

The chain has TRBV6-2 or TRBV6-3 and TRBJ2-7, with D hard to call. This CDR3 is built from 15 residues. CDR1 is MNHEY and CDR2 is SVGEGT in the germline V gene. The V end was cut by 2 bases, the J end by 2 bases, with 13 bases between. This CDR3 is CASSYRADLPYEQYF. CDR3 sequence (DNA): TGTGCCAGCAGTTACAGGGCAGACCTACCCTACGAGCAGTACTTC.

This clonotype has at least ten counts. The gene calls are TRBV7-8 and TRBJ2-6; D gene uncertain. Trimming took off 0 bases at V and 4 bases at J, with 10 bases between the two ends. Per the germline V gene, CDR1 is SGHVS and CDR2 is FQNEAQ. The CDR3 covers 16 residues. The chain's CDR3 is CASSLAGFSGANVLTF. The CDR3 DNA follows: TGTGCCAGCAGCTTAGCGGGGTTCTCGGGGGCCAACGTCCTGACTTTC.

The chain has TRBV29-1 and TRBJ2-7, with D uncertain. The CDR3 loop spans 9 amino acids. Between the trimmed V and J ends, which lost 8 bases and 7 bases, there was a span of 9 bases. Germline V gene data show CDR1 as SQVTM and CDR2 as ANQGSEA. The DNA for the CDR3 is TGCAGCCTCCGAGGTGAGCAGTACGTC. Residues: CSLRGEQYV.

This clonotype occurred many times. This sequence joins TRBV7-9 and TRBJ2-1; D may be TRBD1 (6 bases). The CDR3 length is 14 residues. In germline, CDR1 is SEHNR, CDR2 FQNEAQ (reference sequence). V lost 5 bases and J lost 4, with 12 bases in between. The CDR3 coding sequence is TGTGCCAGCAGCCCATCGGACAGTTACAATGAGCAGTTCTTC. Amino acids: CASSPSDSYNEQFF.

The rearrangement joins TRBV20-1 to TRBJ2-7, with D possibly being TRBD1 (6 bases). The V and J ends lost 6 bases and 1 base respectively, with 22 bases between them. The V gene's germline CDR1 is DFQATT and CDR2 SNEGSKA (reference sequence). This CDR3 has 16 residues. The CDR3, as DNA: TGCAGTGCCACACCGTTTGAGACAGGAGGATCCTACGAGCAGTACGTC. The encoded protein is CSATPFETGGSYEQYV.

Only a few counts were recorded for this clonotype. The chain links TRBV4-3 to TRBJ1-5, with a weak D call TRBD1 (5 bases). The germline V and J ends were trimmed by 3 bases and 5 bases, with 14 bases remaining between them. The CDR3 is made up of 15 amino acids. CDR1 is LGHNA, CDR2 YSLEER, per germline. The CDR3: CASSQDGTVDQPQHF. DNA of the CDR3: TGCGCCAGCAGCCAGGACGGGACCGTTGATCAGCCCCAGCATTTT.

This chain links TRBV20-1 with TRBJ2-7; D tentatively fits TRBD1 or TRBD2 (5 bases each). V was pared by 2 bases and J by 2 bases, with 19 bases between. The CDR3 is made up of 16 amino acids. CDR1 is DFQATT and CDR2 is SNEGSKA in the germline V gene (reference sequence). This chain's CDR3 is CSARYPLRQRTYEQYF. The CDR3 nucleotides are TGCAGTGCTAGATATCCGTTAAGACAGCGGACCTACGAGCAGTACTTC.

This clonotype has more than one count but fewer than ten. The gene calls are TRBV7-9 and TRBJ2-1; unclear D gene. V lost 5 bases to trimming and J lost 8 bases, with 13 bases between them. Germline lookup yields CDR1 SEHNR and CDR2 FQNEAQ (reference sequence). The CDR3 runs to 13 residues. CDR3: CASSAGRVDEQFF. CDR3 DNA: TGTGCCAGCAGCGCCGGACGTGTCGATGAGCAGTTCTTC.

This chain's CDR3 is CSARWGPAEFF. The CDR3, as DNA: TGCAGTGCTAGATGGGGACCCGCGGAGTTCTTT. The gene calls are TRBV20-1 and TRBJ1-1; possibly TRBD1 for D (5 bases). The CDR3 is made up of 11 amino acids. CDR1 and CDR2 from the germline V gene are DFQATT and SNEGSKA (reference sequence). V was trimmed by 2 bases and J by 14 bases, leaving 15 bases between them.

Of note for this clonotype: One base away lies a much larger clone, so this may be a sequencing read error. V and J are TRBV7-2 and TRBJ1-2; the match to TRBD1 covers 9 bases. This CDR3 has 18 residues. Germline V lookup: CDR1 SGHTA, CDR2 FQGNSA. For the CDR3, the DNA is TGTGTCAGCAGCATCACCGGGACAGGGCCATTCTCCAACTATGGCTACACCTTC. Protein product: CVSSITGTGPFSNYGYTF.

The gene calls are TRBV19 and TRBJ1-5; D perhaps matches TRBD1 (5 bases). The V end lost 5 bases, the J end lost 4 bases, and 24 bases lay between the germline ends. This CDR3 spans 18 amino acids. Germline CDR1 LNHDA, CDR2 SQIVND (reference sequence). The CDR3 loop reads CASSGPSVEGMQNQPQHF. The DNA of the CDR3 is TGTGCCAGTAGTGGGCCCTCTGTGGAGGGGATGCAGAATCAGCCCCAGCATTTT.

This clonotype was detected a few times. V gene TRBV10-2 combines with J gene TRBJ2-2; 9 positions match TRBD1. V lost 8 bases and J lost 6; bases outside the gene matches: 10. Germline V gives CDR1 WSHSY, CDR2 SAAADI. CDR3 length: 15 residues. CDR3 in amino acids: CASCTTGGWSGELFF. The DNA for the CDR3 is TGCGCCAGCTGTACTACAGGGGGCTGGTCCGGGGAGCTGTTTTTT.

This clonotype was seen repeatedly, ten times or more. The rearrangement links TRBV7-2 to TRBJ2-2, with D possibly being TRBD1 (8 bases). The CDR3 has 19 amino acids. Germline values: CDR1 SGHTA, CDR2 FQGNSA. V lost 1 base, J lost 3 bases, and 21 bases lay in between. The CDR3 is CASSLVLFRQGRDTGELFF. DNA for the CDR3: TGTGCCAGCAGCTTAGTGCTTTTTCGACAGGGGAGGGACACCGGGGAGCTGTTTTTT.

Only a few counts were recorded for this clonotype. The chain recombines TRBV6-1 with TRBJ1-6; the D is unclear. The CDR3 loop spans 19 amino acids. The germline CDR1 and CDR2 sequences are MNHNS and SASEGT. V was cut by 5 bases and J by 0 bases, with 20 bases left in between. CDR3 region: CASSPGSRRTSSYNSPLHF. CDR3 in DNA: TGTGCCAGCAGTCCGGGATCTCGGAGGACGAGCTCCTATAATTCACCCCTCCACTTT.

This clonotype has ten or more counts. The chain couples TRBV7-6 to TRBJ2-2, with D unclear. Germline-derived CDR1 and CDR2 are SGHVS and FNYEAQ. The V end lost 1 base, the J end lost 7 bases, and 1 base lay between the germline ends. This CDR3 spans 11 amino acids. The CDR3 loop is CASSLDGELFF. DNA for the CDR3: TGTGCCAGCAGCTTAGACGGGGAGCTGTTTTTT.

The V call is TRBV7-9, the J call TRBJ1-1, with TRBD1 matching 9 bases. Germline V gene sequence: CDR1 SEHNR, CDR2 FQNEAQ (reference sequence). This CDR3 is built from 16 residues. Trimming took 5 bases from V and 1 from J; bases not matched to a gene: 8. Written as DNA, the CDR3 is TGTGCCAGCAGCCCTTGGACAGGGGCCAAGAACACTGAAGCTTTCTTT. Amino acids: CASSPWTGAKNTEAFF.

The rearrangement links TRBV10-2 to TRBJ1-5; D is unresolved. V dropped 3 bases and J dropped 8 bases, with 8 bases sitting between them. The germline gives CDR1 WSHSY, CDR2 SAAADI. The CDR3 contains 12 residues. The CDR3 here is CASSDPPEPQHF. In nucleotides, the CDR3 is TGCGCCAGCAGTGACCCGCCCGAGCCCCAGCATTTT.